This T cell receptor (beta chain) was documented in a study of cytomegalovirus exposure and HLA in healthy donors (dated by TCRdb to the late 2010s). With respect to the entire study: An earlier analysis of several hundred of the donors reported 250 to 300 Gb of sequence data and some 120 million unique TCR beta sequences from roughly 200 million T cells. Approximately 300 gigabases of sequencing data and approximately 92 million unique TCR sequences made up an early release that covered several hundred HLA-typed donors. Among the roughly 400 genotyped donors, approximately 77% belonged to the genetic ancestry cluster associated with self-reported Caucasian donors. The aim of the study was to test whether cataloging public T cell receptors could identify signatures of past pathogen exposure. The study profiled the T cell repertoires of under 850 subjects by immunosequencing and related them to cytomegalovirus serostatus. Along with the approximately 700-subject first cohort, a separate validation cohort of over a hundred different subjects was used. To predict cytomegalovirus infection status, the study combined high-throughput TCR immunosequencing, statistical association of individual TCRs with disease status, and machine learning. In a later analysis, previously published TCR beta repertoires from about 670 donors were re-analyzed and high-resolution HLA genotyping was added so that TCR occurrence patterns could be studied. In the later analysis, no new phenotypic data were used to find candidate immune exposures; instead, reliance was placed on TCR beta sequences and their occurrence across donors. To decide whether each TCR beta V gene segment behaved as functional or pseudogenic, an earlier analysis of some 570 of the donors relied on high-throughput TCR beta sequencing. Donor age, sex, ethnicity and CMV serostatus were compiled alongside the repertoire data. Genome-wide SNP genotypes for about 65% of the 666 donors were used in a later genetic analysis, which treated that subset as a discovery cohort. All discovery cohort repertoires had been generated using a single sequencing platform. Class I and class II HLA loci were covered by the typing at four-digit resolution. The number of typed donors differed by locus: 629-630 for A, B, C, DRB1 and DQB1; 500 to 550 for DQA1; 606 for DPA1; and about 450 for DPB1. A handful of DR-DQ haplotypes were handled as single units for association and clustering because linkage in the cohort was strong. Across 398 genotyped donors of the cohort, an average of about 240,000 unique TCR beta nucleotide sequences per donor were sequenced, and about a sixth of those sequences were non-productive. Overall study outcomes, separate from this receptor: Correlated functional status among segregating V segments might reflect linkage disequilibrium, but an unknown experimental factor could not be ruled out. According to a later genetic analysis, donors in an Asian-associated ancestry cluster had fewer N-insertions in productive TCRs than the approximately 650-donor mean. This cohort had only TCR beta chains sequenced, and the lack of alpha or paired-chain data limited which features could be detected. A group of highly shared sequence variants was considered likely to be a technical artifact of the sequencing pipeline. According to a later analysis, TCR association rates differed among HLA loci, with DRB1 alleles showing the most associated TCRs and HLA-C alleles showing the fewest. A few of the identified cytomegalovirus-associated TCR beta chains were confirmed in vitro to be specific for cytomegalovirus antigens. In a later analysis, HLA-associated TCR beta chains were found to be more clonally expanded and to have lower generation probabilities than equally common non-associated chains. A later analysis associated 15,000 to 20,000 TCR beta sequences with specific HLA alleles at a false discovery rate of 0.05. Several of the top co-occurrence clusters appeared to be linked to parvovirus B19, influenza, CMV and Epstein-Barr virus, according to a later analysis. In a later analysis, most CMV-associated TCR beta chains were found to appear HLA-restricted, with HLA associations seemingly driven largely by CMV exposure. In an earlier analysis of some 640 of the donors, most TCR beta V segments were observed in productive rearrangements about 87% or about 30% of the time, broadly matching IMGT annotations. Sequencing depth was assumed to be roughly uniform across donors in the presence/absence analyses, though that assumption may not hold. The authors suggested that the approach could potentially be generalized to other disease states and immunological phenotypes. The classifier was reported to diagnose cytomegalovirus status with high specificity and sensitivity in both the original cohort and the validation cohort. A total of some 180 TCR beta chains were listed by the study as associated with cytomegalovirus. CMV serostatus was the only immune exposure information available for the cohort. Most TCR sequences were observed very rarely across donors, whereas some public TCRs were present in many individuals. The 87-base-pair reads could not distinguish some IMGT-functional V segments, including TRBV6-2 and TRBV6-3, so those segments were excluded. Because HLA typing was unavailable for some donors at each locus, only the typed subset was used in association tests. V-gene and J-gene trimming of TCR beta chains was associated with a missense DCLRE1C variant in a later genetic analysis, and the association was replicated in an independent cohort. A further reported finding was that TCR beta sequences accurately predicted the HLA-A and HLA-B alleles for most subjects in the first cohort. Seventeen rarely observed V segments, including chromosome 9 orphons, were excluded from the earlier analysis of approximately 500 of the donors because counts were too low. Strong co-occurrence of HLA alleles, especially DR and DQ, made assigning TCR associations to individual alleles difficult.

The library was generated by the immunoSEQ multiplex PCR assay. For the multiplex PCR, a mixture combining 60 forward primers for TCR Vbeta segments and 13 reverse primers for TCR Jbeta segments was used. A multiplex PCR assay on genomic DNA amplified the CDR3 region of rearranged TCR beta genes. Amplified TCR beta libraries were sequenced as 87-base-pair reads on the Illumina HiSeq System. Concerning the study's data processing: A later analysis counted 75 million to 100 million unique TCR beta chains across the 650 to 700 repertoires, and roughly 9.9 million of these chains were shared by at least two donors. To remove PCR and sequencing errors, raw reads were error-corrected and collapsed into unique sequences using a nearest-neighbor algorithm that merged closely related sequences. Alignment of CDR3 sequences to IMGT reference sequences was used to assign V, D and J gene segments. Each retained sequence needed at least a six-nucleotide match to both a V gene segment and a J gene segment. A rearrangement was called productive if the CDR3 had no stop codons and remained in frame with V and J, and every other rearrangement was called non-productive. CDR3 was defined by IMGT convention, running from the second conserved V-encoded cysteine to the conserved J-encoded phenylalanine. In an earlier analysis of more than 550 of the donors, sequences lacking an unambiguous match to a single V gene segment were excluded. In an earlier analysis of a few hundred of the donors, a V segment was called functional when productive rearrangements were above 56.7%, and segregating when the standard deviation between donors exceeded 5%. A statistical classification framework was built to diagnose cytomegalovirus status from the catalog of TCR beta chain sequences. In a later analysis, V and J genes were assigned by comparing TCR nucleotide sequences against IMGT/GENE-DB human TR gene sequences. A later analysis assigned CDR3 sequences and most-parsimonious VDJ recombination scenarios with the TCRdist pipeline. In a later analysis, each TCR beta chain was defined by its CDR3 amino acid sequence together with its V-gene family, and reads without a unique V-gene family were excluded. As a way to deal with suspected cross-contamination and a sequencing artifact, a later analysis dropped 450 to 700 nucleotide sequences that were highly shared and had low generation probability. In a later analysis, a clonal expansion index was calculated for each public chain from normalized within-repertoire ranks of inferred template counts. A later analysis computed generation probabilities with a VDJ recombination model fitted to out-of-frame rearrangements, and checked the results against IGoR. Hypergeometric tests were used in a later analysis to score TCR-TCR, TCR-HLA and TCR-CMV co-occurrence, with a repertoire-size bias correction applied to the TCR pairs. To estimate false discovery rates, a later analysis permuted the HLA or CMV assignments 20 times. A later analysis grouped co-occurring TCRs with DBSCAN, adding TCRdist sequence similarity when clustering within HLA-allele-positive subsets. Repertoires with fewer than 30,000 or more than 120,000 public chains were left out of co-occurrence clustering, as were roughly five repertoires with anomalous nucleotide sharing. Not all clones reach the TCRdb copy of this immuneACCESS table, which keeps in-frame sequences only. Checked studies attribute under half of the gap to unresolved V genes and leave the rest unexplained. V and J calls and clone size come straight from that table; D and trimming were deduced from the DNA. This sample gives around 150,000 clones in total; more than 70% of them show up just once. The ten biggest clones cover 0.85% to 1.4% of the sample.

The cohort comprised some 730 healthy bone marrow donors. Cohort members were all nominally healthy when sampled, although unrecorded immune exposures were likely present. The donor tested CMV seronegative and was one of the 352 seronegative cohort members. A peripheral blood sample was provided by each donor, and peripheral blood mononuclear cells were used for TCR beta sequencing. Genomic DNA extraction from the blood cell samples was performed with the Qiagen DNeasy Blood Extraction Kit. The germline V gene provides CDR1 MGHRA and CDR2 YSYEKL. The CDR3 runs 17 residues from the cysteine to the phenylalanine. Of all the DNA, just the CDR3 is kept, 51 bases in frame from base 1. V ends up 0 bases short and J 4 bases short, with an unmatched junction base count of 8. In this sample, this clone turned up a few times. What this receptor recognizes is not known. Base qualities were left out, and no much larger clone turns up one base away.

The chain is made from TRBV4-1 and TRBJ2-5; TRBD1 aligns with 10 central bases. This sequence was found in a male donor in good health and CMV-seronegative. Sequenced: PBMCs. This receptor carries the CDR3 CASSQERGQGVRETQYF. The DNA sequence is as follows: TGCGCCAGCAGCCAAGAACGAGGACAGGGGGTGAGAGAGACCCAGTACTTC.